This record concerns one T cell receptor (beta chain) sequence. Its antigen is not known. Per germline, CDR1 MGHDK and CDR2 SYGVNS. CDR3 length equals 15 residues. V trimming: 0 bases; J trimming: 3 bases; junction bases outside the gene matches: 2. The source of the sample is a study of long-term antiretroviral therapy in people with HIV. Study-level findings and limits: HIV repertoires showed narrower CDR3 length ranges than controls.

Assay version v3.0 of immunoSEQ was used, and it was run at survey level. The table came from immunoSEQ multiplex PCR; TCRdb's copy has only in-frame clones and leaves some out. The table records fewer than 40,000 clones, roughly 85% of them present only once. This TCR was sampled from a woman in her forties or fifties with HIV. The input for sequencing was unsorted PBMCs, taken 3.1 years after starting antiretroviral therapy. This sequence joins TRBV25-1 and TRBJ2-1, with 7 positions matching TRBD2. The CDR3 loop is CASSEYSGGYNEQFF. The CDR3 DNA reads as TGTGCCAGCAGTGAATATTCGGGGGGCTACAATGAGCAGTTCTTC.